Listed below are T cell receptor beta chains from one sample, sequenced in a study of T cell responses to AZD1222 COVID-19 vaccine. TCRdb keeps only in-frame clones here, not all; method: immunoSEQ multiplex PCR. The table lists 95,000 to 100,000 clones, about nine tenths of them singletons. The source was peripheral blood, collected 28 days after the second AZD1222 dose. The origin of the receptors is an adult who received the AZD1222 COVID-19 vaccine. The CDR3 runs from the conserved cysteine through the conserved F or W. Each record gives: J gene, D gene, clone size, V gene, CDR3 protein, CDR3 DNA. The D gene is left open where the match is weak. Not every row has a clone size; where given, it reads once, few, many or a size class.

TRBJ2-1 NA NA TRBV7-9 CASSLPHSNEQFF TGTGCCAGCAGCTTACCCCACAGCAATGAGCAGTTCTTC
TRBJ1-1 NA NA TRBV14 CASSQSGPFIAFF TGTGCCAGCAGCCAATCGGGCCCTTTTATTGCTTTCTTT
TRBJ2-7 NA NA TRBV9 CASSPQAGAASYEQYF TGTGCCAGCAGCCCCCAGGCTGGAGCGGCCTCCTACGAGCAGTACTTC
TRBJ2-4 NA NA TRBV18 CASSLRGLGGNIQYF TGTGCCAGCTCACTCCGGGGCCTAGGTGGAAACATTCAGTACTTC
TRBJ1-6 NA NA TRBV19 CASRSEAQWTPLHF TGTGCCAGTAGATCTGAAGCCCAATGGACACCCCTCCACTTT
TRBJ2-7 NA few TRBV6-6 CASSYDGQTYEQYF TGTGCCAGCAGTTACGATGGTCAGACCTACGAGCAGTACTTC
TRBJ1-5 TRBD1 NA TRBV29-1 CSVENFGTGGLNQPQHF TGCAGCGTTGAAAATTTTGGGACAGGGGGACTCAATCAGCCCCAGCATTTT
TRBJ1-2 NA NA TRBV28 CASGAYGYTF TGTGCCAGCGGGGCCTATGGCTACACCTTC
TRBJ2-7 TRBD2 NA TRBV2 CASNLAGGLYEQYF TGTGCCAGCAACCTAGCGGGAGGGCTCTACGAGCAGTACTTC
TRBJ2-7 TRBD1 NA TRBV5-4 CASSPDRVVYEQYF TGTGCCAGCAGCCCGGACAGGGTTGTCTACGAGCAGTACTTC
TRBJ1-1 TRBD1 once TRBV12-3/TRBV12-4 CATSGQINTEAFF TGTGCCACCTCGGGACAGATAAACACTGAAGCTTTCTTT
TRBJ2-5 NA NA TRBV5-1 CASSSLQETQYF TGCGCCAGCAGCTCCCTCCAAGAGACCCAGTACTTC
TRBJ2-2 NA NA TRBV3-1/TRBV3-2 CASSQDRVLYTGELFF TGTGCCAGCAGCCAAGATCGGGTCTTATACACCGGGGAGCTGTTTTTT
TRBJ2-2 TRBD2 once TRBV5-1 CASSLLGEGGTGELFF TGCGCCAGCAGCTTGTTGGGGGAGGGCGGCACCGGGGAGCTGTTTTTT
TRBJ1-3 NA NA TRBV7-9 CASSSSSGNTIYF TGTGCCAGCAGTAGTAGCTCTGGAAACACCATATATTTT
TRBJ1-2 NA NA TRBV29-1 CSVAYLRENYGYTF TGCAGCGTTGCCTACTTGCGGGAAAACTATGGCTACACCTTC
TRBJ2-1 NA NA TRBV7-8 CASLGRRRSYNEQFF TGTGCCAGCCTGGGTAGGCGGCGCTCCTACAATGAGCAGTTCTTC
TRBJ1-6 NA NA TRBV6-1 CASSDVRVYNSALHF TGTGCCAGCAGTGATGTGCGGGTATATAATTCAGCCCTCCACTTT
TRBJ2-7 TRBD1 once TRBV27 CASSTQDRGYEQYF TGTGCCAGCAGTACCCAGGACAGGGGGTACGAGCAGTACTTC
TRBJ1-1 TRBD1 NA TRBV28 CASSSGQGSTEAFF TGTGCCAGCAGTAGCGGACAGGGGTCCACTGAAGCTTTCTTT
TRBJ1-2 NA NA TRBV11-2 CASSRPAHKKRGYTF TGTGCCAGCAGCCGGCCCGCACATAAGAAGCGTGGCTACACCTTC
TRBJ2-5 TRBD2 NA TRBV30 CAWSVGLAGEETQYF TGTGCCTGGAGTGTGGGACTAGCGGGAGAAGAGACCCAGTACTTC
TRBJ2-4 TRBD2 NA TRBV25-1 CASNLAGEDIQYF TGTGCCAGCAACCTAGCGGGAGAGGACATTCAGTACTTC
TRBJ2-5 NA NA TRBV7-3 CASSLSGSTGETQYF TGTGCCAGCAGCCTCTCAGGGTCCACCGGGGAGACCCAGTACTTC
TRBJ2-5 NA NA TRBV11-3 CASSFGNRVPERRETQYF TGTGCCAGCAGCTTTGGCAATCGGGTTCCCGAGAGGAGAGAGACCCAGTACTTC
TRBJ2-5 NA NA TRBV7-6 CASSPGSGAETQYF TGTGCCAGCAGCCCGGGGTCGGGCGCGGAGACCCAGTACTTC
TRBJ2-2 TRBD2 NA TRBV28 CASSLETSGITGELFF TGTGCCAGCAGTTTAGAGACTAGCGGGATCACCGGGGAGCTGTTTTTT
TRBJ1-3 NA NA TRBV25-1 CASSPQGFSGNTIYF TGTGCCAGCAGCCCTCAGGGTTTCTCTGGAAACACCATATATTTT
TRBJ1-2 TRBD1 NA TRBV5-8 CASSLVRGLRYGYTF TGTGCCAGCAGCTTGGTCAGGGGGCTTCGCTATGGCTACACCTTC
TRBJ1-1 TRBD1 NA TRBV6-5 CASSYSAGGNTEAFF TGTGCCAGCAGTTACTCGGCAGGGGGCAACACTGAAGCTTTCTTT
TRBJ1-1 NA once TRBV6-5 CATRGHSNTEAFF TGTGCCACCCGGGGACATTCGAACACTGAAGCTTTCTTT
TRBJ2-2 TRBD2 NA TRBV7-3 CASSSRGLAGNTGELFF TGTGCCAGCAGCTCAAGGGGACTAGCGGGGAACACCGGGGAGCTGTTTTTT
TRBJ2-2 TRBD2 NA TRBV28 CASRPTSGTYTGELFF TGTGCCAGCAGACCTACTAGCGGGACTTACACCGGGGAGCTGTTTTTT
TRBJ2-7 TRBD2 NA TRBV6-5 CASSRLAGALHEQYF TGTGCCAGCAGTAGGTTAGCGGGTGCACTCCACGAGCAGTACTTC
TRBJ1-2 NA NA TRBV3-1/TRBV3-2 CASSQSRPTNYGYTF TGTGCCAGCAGCCAGTCGAGACCGACTAACTATGGCTACACCTTC
TRBJ2-2 TRBD2 NA TRBV19 CTRGLAGPRAGELFF TGTACCCGGGGACTAGCGGGGCCAAGAGCCGGGGAGCTGTTTTTT
TRBJ1-2 NA NA TRBV6-5 CASSLNYGYTF TGTGCCAGCAGTCTCAACTATGGCTACACCTTC
TRBJ1-5 TRBD1 NA TRBV6-5 CASITTGGRQPQHF TGTGCCAGCATCACTACAGGGGGCCGTCAGCCCCAGCATTTT
TRBJ2-7 NA NA TRBV30 CAQQYAYEQYF TGTGCCCAACAATACGCCTACGAGCAGTACTTC
TRBJ1-1 NA NA TRBV21-1 CASSIIQGQNTEAFF TGTGCCAGCAGCATCATACAGGGTCAGAACACTGAAGCTTTCTTT
TRBJ2-1 NA NA TRBV7-9 CASSLVRTVSYNEQFF TGTGCCAGCAGCTTAGTGCGGACAGTCTCCTACAATGAGCAGTTCTTC
TRBJ2-7 NA NA TRBV3-1/TRBV3-2 CASSQSYEQYF TGTGCCAGCAGCCAGTCCTACGAGCAGTACTTC